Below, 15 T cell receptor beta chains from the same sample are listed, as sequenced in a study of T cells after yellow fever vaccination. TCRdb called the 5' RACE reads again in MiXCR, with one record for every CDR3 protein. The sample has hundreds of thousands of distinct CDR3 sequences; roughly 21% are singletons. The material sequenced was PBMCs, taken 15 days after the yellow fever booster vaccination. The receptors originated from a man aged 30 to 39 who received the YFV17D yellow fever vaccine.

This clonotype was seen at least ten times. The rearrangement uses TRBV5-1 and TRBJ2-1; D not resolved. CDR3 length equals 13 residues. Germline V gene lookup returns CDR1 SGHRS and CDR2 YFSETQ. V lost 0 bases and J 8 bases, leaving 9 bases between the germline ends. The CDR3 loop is CASSLVYGDEQFF. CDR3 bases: TGCGCCAGCAGCTTGGTGTATGGGGATGAGCAGTTCTTC.

The CDR3 region is CASSFPQGHEQYF. In DNA form, the CDR3 reads TGTGCCAGCAGTTTTCCGCAGGGTCACGAGCAGTACTTC. The chain carries TRBV28 and TRBJ2-7; tentative D call: TRBD1 (5 bases). The CDR3 is 13 residues long. The V end was cut by 3 bases, the J end by 5 bases, with 11 bases between. Germline values: CDR1 MDHEN, CDR2 SYDVKM.

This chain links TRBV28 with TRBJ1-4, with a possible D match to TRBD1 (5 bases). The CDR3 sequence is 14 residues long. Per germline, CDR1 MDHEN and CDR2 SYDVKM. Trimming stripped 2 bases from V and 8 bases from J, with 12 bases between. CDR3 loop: CASSLGTRSEKLFF. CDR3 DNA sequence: TGTGCCAGCAGTTTAGGGACGCGCTCGGAAAAACTGTTTTTT.

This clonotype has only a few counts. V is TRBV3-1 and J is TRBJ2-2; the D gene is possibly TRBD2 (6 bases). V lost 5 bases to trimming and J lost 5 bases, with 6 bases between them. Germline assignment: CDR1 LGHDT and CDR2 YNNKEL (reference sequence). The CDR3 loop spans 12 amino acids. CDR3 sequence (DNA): TGTGCCAGCAGCGCGGGGACCGGGGAGCTGTTTTTT. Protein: CASSAGTGELFF.

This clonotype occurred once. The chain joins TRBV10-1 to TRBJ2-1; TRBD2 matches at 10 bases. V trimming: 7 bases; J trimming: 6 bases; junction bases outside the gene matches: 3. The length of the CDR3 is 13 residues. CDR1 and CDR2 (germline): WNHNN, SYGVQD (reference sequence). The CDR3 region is CASTSGSINEQFF. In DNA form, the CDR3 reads TGCGCCAGCACTAGCGGGAGTATCAATGAGCAGTTCTTC.

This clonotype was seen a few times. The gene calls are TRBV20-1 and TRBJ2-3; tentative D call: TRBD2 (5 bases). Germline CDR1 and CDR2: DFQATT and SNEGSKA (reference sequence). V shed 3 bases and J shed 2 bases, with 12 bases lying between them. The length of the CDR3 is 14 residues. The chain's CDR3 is CSARRSRDTDTQYF. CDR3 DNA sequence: TGCAGTGCTAGGAGATCCCGGGACACAGATACGCAGTATTTT.

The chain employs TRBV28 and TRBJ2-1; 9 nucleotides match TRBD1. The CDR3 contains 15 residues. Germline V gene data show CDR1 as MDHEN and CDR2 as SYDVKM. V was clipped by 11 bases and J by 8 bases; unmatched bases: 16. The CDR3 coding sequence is TGTGCCGCGGAGGAGCCCGGGACAGGGAACGATGAGCAGTTCTTC. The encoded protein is CAAEEPGTGNDEQFF.

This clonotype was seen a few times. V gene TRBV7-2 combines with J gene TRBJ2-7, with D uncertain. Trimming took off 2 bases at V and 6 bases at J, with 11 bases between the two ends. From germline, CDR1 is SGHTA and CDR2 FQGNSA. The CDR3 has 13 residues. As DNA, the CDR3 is TGTGCCAGCAGCTTAACGCCTGAGGTCGAGCAGTACTTC. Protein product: CASSLTPEVEQYF. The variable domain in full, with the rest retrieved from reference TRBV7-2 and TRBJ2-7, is GAGVSQSPSNKVTEKGKDVELRCDPISGHTALYWYRQSLGQGLEFLIYFQGNSAPDKSGLPSDRFSAERTGGSVSTLTIQRTQQEDSAVYLCASSLTPEVEQYFGPGTRLTVT.

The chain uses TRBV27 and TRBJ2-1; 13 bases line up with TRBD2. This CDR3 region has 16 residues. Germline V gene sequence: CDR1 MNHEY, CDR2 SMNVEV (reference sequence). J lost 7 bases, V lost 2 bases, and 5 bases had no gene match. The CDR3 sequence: CASSLLGLAGENEQFF. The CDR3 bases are TGTGCCAGCAGTTTACTTGGACTAGCGGGAGAGAATGAGCAGTTCTTC.

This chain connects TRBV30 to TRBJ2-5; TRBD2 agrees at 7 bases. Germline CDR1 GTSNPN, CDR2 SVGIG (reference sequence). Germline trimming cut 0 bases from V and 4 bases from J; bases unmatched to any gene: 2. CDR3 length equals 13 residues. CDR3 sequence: CAWSVAGSETQYF. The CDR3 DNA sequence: TGTGCCTGGAGTGTAGCGGGATCAGAGACCCAGTACTTC.

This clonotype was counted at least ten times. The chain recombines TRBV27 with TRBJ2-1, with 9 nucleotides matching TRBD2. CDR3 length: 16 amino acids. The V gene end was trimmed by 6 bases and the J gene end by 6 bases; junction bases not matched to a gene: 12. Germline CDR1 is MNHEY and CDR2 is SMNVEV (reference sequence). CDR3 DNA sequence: TGTGCCAGCAGACTAGCGGGCAGCTATCGTGGCAATGAGCAGTTCTTC. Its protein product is CASRLAGSYRGNEQFF.

The chain's CDR3 is CASSQGAGQPQHF. CDR3 coding DNA: TGTGCCAGCAGTCAGGGGGCGGGTCAGCCCCAGCATTTT. The V gene is TRBV12-3 or TRBV12-4, the J gene TRBJ1-5; 8 bases fit TRBD1. The CDR3 runs 13 residues. The V segment lost 5 bases and the J segment 6 bases; nucleotides outside the gene matches: 3.

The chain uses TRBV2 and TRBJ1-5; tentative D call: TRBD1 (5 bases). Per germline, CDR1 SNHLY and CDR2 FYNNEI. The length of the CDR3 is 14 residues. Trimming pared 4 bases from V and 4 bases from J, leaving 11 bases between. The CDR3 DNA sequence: TGTGCCAGCAGTGTGATCGGGGGTAATCAGCCCCAGCATTTT. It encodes CASSVIGGNQPQHF.

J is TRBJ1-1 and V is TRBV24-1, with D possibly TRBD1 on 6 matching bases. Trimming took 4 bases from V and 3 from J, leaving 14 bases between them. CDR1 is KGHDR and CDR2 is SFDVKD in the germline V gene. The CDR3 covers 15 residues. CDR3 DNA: TGTGCCACCAGTGACTCACAGGGAGGCGACACTGAAGCTTTCTTT. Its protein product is CATSDSQGGDTEAFF.

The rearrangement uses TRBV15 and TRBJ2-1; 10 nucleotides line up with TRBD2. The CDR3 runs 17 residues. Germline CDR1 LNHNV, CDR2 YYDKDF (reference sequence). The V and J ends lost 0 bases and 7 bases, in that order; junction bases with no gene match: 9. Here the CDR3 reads CATSRDTAGGPRNEQFF. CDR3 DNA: TGTGCCACCAGCAGAGATACAGCGGGAGGGCCGAGAAATGAGCAGTTCTTC.